The entry that follows covers one T cell receptor beta chain sequence. Its specificity is unknown. Per germline, CDR1 SGHTA and CDR2 FQGNSA. CDR3 length: 14 amino acids. The V end lost 6 bases, the J end lost 0 bases, and 11 bases lay between the germline ends. PCR primers comprised 60 Vbeta and 13 Jbeta primers. Assay used: immunoSEQ multiplex PCR; TCRdb lists only in-frame clones, some missing. The sample has tens of thousands of clones, more than 70% seen once. The data are from a study of cytomegalovirus exposure and HLA in healthy donors. Study outcomes and limitations: A later analysis linked a missense DCLRE1C variant to TCR beta V- and J-gene trimming. Across donors, presence/absence analyses took sequencing depth to be roughly uniform. Exclusion applied to some V segments, including TRBV6-2 and TRBV6-3, as they were indistinguishable.

As for the donors, each was a healthy bone marrow donor. This TCR came from a man aged 30 to 45 in good health and CMV-seronegative. The V and J genes are TRBV7-2 and TRBJ1-1; tentatively, D is TRBD1 (6 bases). Material: PBMCs. The CDR3 is CASSSGQMNTEAFF. The CDR3 region has the DNA TGTGCCAGCAGTTCAGGACAGATGAACACTGAAGCTTTCTTT.